These 3 T cell receptor beta chains originate from one sample sequenced in a study of blood T cells in healthy people across ages. Primers used in a second PCR of roughly 6 to 12 cycles were a sample-barcoded 5' primer and a J-beta primer mix. TCRdb itself ran the 5' RACE reads through MiXCR, one entry per CDR3 protein. The repertoire holds approximately 810,000 distinct CDR3 sequences, with around 36% as singletons. Sequenced sample: blood. Receptors were obtained from a young man in good health.

The chain is built from TRBV27 and TRBJ1-2; D not resolved. Germline assignment: CDR1 MNHEY and CDR2 SMNVEV (reference sequence). V shed 5 bases and J shed 0 bases, with 13 bases lying between them. The length of the CDR3 is 15 residues. The CDR3 DNA sequence: TGTGCCAGCAGTGCAAGCGCCTTAGCTAACTATGGCTACACCTTC. Translating gives CASSASALANYGYTF.

At least ten counts were recorded for this clonotype. This chain joins TRBV12-3 or TRBV12-4 and TRBJ1-2; no clear D. The CDR3 length is 15 residues. Trimming removed 6 bases at V and 4 bases at J, with 18 bases between. The CDR3 here is CASRGSGRVSYGYTF. For the CDR3, the DNA is TGTGCCAGCAGAGGGTCGGGTCGTGTAAGCTATGGCTACACCTTC.

V is TRBV6-1 and J is TRBJ1-6; D gene ambiguous. With 2 bases removed from V and 4 bases from J, the gap between germline ends came to 30 bases. The germline V gene has CDR1 MNHNS and CDR2 SASEGT. There are 22 residues in the CDR3. CDR3 DNA sequence: TGTGCCAGCAGTGAAAATAGGCTAGGCCACACTGCTGCAAGGGTTTATAATTCACCCCTCCACTTT. Its protein product is CASSENRLGHTAARVYNSPLHF.